This T cell receptor beta chain stems from a study of blood T cell repertoires in COVID-19. On the study more broadly: Both acute and convalescent COVID-19 samples were obtained from the United States, Italy and Spain. PBMCs, B-cell-depleted T cells, or T cells were the source of the cDNA or gDNA that made up the material.

Original processing methods: Nucleated cell number was recorded as an estimate derived from reference gene primer amplification. TCRdb keeps only in-frame clones here, not all; method: immunoSEQ multiplex PCR. That table supplies the V and J calls and clone size; D and trimming were determined from the DNA. Of around 84,000 clones listed, around three quarters are singletons. CDR1 is SGDLS, CDR2 YYNGEE, per germline. V lost 1 base and J 5 bases, leaving 15 bases between the germline ends. The CDR3 is made up of 15 amino acids. V and J are TRBV9 and TRBJ1-1, with D perhaps matching TRBD1 (5 bases). The sample was peripheral blood. This TCR was sampled from a man over 45 with active or convalescent COVID-19. The CDR3 DNA reads TGTGCCAGCAGCGTACTAGGGGCTGTGAGGACTGAAGCTTTCTTT. The encoded protein is CASSVLGAVRTEAFF.